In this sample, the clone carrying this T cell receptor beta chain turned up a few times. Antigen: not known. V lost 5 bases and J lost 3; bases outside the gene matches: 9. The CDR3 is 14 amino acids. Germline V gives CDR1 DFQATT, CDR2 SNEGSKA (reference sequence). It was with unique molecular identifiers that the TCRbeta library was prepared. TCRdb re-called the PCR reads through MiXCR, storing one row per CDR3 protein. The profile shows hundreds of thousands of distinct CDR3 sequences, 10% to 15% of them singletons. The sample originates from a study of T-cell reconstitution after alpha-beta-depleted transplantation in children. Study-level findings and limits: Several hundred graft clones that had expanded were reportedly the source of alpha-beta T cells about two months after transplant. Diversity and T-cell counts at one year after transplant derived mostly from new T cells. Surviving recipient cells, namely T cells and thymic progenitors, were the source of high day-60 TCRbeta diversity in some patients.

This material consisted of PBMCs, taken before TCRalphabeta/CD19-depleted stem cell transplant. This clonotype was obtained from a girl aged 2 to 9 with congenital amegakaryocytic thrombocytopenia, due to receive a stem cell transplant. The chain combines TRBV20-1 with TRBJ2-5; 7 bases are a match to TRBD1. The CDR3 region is CSAPRQGPKETQYF. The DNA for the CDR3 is TGCAGTGCTCCCAGACAGGGACCAAAAGAGACCCAGTACTTC.